The following is a T cell receptor beta chain sequence with its context. This receptor's antigen is unknown. Base qualities are missing; no much larger clone stands one base away. CDR1 is given as SNHLY and CDR2 as FYNNEI, both from the germline V gene. V has 1 base trimmed and J has 7 bases trimmed; junction bases matching no gene number 5. The CDR3 runs 14 amino acids, cysteine and phenylalanine included. Here the CDR3 DNA is all that survives: 42 bases in frame from base 1. The cohort comprised 666 healthy bone marrow donors. All cohort members were sampled while nominally healthy, although unrecorded immune exposures were likely present. The donor tested CMV seropositive and was one of the 289 seropositive cohort members. A peripheral blood sample was provided by each donor, and peripheral blood mononuclear cells were used for TCR beta sequencing. The Qiagen DNeasy Blood Extraction Kit was used to extract genomic DNA from the blood cell samples.

The entry originates in a study of cytomegalovirus exposure and HLA in healthy donors (dated by TCRdb to 2016 to 2017). Some background on the complete study: In an earlier analysis of about 560 of the donors, about 260 Gb of sequence data and 120 million or so unique TCR beta sequences from some 170 million T cells were reported. All discovery cohort repertoires had been generated on a single sequencing platform. To study patterns of TCR occurrence, a later analysis re-analyzed previously published TCR beta repertoires from 666 donors and added high-resolution HLA genotyping. Donor age, sex, ethnicity and CMV serostatus were compiled alongside the repertoire data. The study used immunosequencing to profile the T cell repertoires of approximately 640 subjects and linked those repertoires to cytomegalovirus serostatus. An early release covering more than 500 HLA-typed donors comprised roughly 300 gigabases of sequencing data and around 85 million unique TCR sequences. Of the approximately 400 genotyped donors, 81% fell in the genetic ancestry cluster associated with self-reported Caucasian donors. Across 300 to 400 genotyped donors of the cohort, an average of approximately 240,000 unique TCR beta nucleotide sequences per donor were sequenced, and 15% to 20% of those sequences were non-productive. Typing coverage differed by locus: A, B, C, DRB1 and DQB1 were typed in about 629-630 donors, DQA1 in about 550, DPA1 in some 570, and DPB1 in 472. To predict cytomegalovirus infection status, the study combined high-throughput TCR immunosequencing, statistical association of individual TCRs with disease status, and machine learning. The study was designed to test whether signatures of past pathogen exposure could be identified by cataloging public T cell receptors. A later genetic analysis used genome-wide SNP genotypes for about three fifths of the 666 donors, treating that subset as a discovery cohort. An earlier analysis of around 640 of the donors used high-throughput TCR beta sequencing to judge whether each TCR beta V gene segment behaved as functional or pseudogenic. A separate validation cohort of roughly 110 different subjects was used in addition to the approximately 640-subject first cohort. In the later analysis, no new phenotypic data were used to find candidate immune exposures; instead, reliance was placed on TCR beta sequences and their occurrence across donors. Roughly 5 DR-DQ haplotypes were treated as single units for association and clustering because of strong linkage in the cohort. Class I and class II HLA loci were covered by the typing at four-digit resolution.

The library was prepared using the immunoSEQ multiplex PCR assay. A mixture of 60 forward primers for TCR Vbeta segments and 13 reverse primers for TCR Jbeta segments was used in the multiplex PCR. The CDR3 region of rearranged TCR beta genes was amplified from genomic DNA with a multiplex PCR assay. Amplified TCR beta libraries were sequenced as 87-base-pair reads on the Illumina HiSeq System. Regarding the original processing steps: In a later analysis, tens of millions of unique TCR beta chains were counted across the 650 to 750 repertoires, and approximately 9.9 million of these chains were shared by at least two donors. To remove PCR and sequencing errors, raw reads were error-corrected and collapsed into unique sequences using a nearest-neighbor algorithm that merged closely related sequences. Alignment of CDR3 sequences to IMGT reference sequences was used to assign V, D and J gene segments. For a sequence to be retained, a match of at least six nucleotides to both a V gene segment and a J gene segment was required. Rearrangements were called productive when the CDR3 lacked stop codons and stayed in frame with V and J; all others were non-productive. Following IMGT convention, CDR3 was defined as the stretch from the second conserved V-encoded cysteine up to the conserved J-encoded phenylalanine. Sequences without an unambiguous match to a single V gene segment were excluded from the earlier analysis of over 500 of the donors. In an earlier analysis of around 600 of the donors, V segments were called functional above 56.7% productive rearrangements and were called segregating when the between-donor standard deviation exceeded 5%. A statistical classification framework was built for diagnosing cytomegalovirus status from the catalog of TCR beta chain sequences. A later analysis assigned V and J genes by comparing TCR nucleotide sequences with IMGT/GENE-DB human TR gene sequences. In a later analysis, CDR3 sequences and most-parsimonious VDJ recombination scenarios were assigned using the TCRdist pipeline. In a later analysis, each TCR beta chain was defined by its CDR3 amino acid sequence together with its V-gene family, and reads without a unique V-gene family were excluded. To address suspected cross-contamination and a sequencing artifact, a later analysis removed several hundred highly shared, low-generation-probability nucleotide sequences. In a later analysis, a clonal expansion index for each public chain was calculated from normalized within-repertoire ranks of inferred template counts. A later analysis computed generation probabilities with a VDJ recombination model fitted to out-of-frame rearrangements, and checked the results against IGoR. A later analysis scored TCR-TCR, TCR-HLA and TCR-CMV co-occurrence with hypergeometric tests, applying a repertoire-size bias correction to TCR pairs. To estimate false discovery rates, a later analysis permuted the HLA or CMV assignments 20 times. In a later analysis, co-occurring TCRs were grouped using DBSCAN, with TCRdist sequence similarity added in when clustering inside HLA-allele-positive subsets. Repertoires with fewer than 30,000 or more than 120,000 public chains, plus five repertoires with anomalous nucleotide sharing, were excluded from co-occurrence clustering. TCRdb's version of the immuneACCESS table is confined to in-frame rearrangements and falls short of the full clone set. An unresolved V gene accounts for under half of the shortfall where checked; the remainder is of unknown origin. That table supplies the V and J calls and clone size; D and trimming were determined from the DNA. In all, the sample holds roughly 100,000 clones, and 65% to 80% of those were seen once. The ten largest clones capture roughly 5% of the sample.

The paper as a whole reports these results and caveats: The earlier analysis of some 540 of the donors excluded around 17 rarely observed V segments, including chromosome 9 orphons, because counts were too low. Correlated functional status among segregating V segments might be attributable to linkage disequilibrium, but an unknown experimental factor could not be ruled out. Broadly in line with IMGT annotations, most TCR beta V segments showed up in productive rearrangements about 90% or about 30% of the time in an earlier analysis of 450 to 750 of the donors. The classifier was reported to diagnose cytomegalovirus status with high specificity and sensitivity in both the original cohort and the validation cohort. In a later analysis, most CMV-associated TCR beta chains were found to appear HLA-restricted, with HLA associations seemingly driven largely by CMV exposure. For the cohort, immune exposure information was limited to CMV serostatus. In a later analysis, HLA-associated TCR beta chains showed more clonal expansion and lower generation probabilities than non-associated chains that were equally common. Most TCR sequences were seen in very few donors, while some public TCRs were found in many individuals. A later analysis associated about 16,000 TCR beta sequences with specific HLA alleles at a false discovery rate of 0.05. A few of the identified cytomegalovirus-associated TCR beta chains were confirmed in vitro to be specific for cytomegalovirus antigens. Because some donors lacked HLA typing at each locus, the association tests relied only on the typed subset. According to a later analysis, parvovirus B19, influenza, CMV and Epstein-Barr virus appeared linked to several top co-occurrence clusters. The 87-base-pair reads could not distinguish some IMGT-functional V segments, including TRBV6-2 and TRBV6-3, so those segments were excluded. In a later analysis, TCR association rates were found to vary across HLA loci, with the most associated TCRs seen for DRB1 alleles and the fewest for HLA-C alleles. Presence/absence analyses assumed roughly uniform sequencing depth across donors, an assumption that may not hold. Only TCR beta chains were sequenced in this cohort, and the absence of alpha or paired-chain data limited detectable features. When HLA alleles, especially DR and DQ, strongly co-occurred, TCR associations were difficult to assign to individual alleles. In a later genetic analysis, a missense DCLRE1C variant was associated with V-gene and J-gene trimming of TCR beta chains, and the association was replicated in an independent cohort. It was suggested by the authors that the approach could potentially be generalized to other disease states and immunological phenotypes. The study listed approximately 150 TCR beta chains as associated with cytomegalovirus. A further reported finding was that TCR beta sequences accurately predicted the HLA-A and HLA-B alleles for most subjects in the first cohort. In a later genetic analysis, fewer N-insertions in productive TCRs were reported among donors in an Asian-associated ancestry cluster than the 666-donor mean. A group of highly shared sequence variants was considered likely to be a technical artifact of the sequencing pipeline.

The TCR comes from a female donor in good health and CMV-seropositive. Sequenced sample: PBMCs. The chain uses TRBV2 and TRBJ1-2, and TRBD1 aligns with 8 junction nucleotides. The DNA sequence follows: TGTGCCAGCAGTGAAGTGCAGGGGGCGGCTGGCTACACCTTC. This yields the protein CASSEVQGAAGYTF.